One and the same sample provided the 7 T cell receptor beta chains below, sequenced in a study of blood T cell repertoires in COVID-19. TCRdb's table, derived via immunoSEQ multiplex PCR, lists solely in-frame clones and lacks some. The table has some 200,000 clones, under 90% seen once. Sequenced sample: peripheral blood. The receptors stem from a woman of 80 years or more with COVID-19, enrolled during active disease.

The rearrangement joins TRBV5-6 to TRBJ1-5, with TRBD1 matching 9 bases. This CDR3 region has 16 residues. Germline CDR1 is SGHDT and CDR2 is YYEEEE. The ends lost 0 bases at V and 6 bases at J; junction bases unmatched: 7. CDR3 nucleotides: TGTGCCAGCAGCTTGGGAACAGGGGGCAAGAGTCAGCCCCAGCATTTT. Translating gives CASSLGTGGKSQPQHF.

This clone was counted only a few times. The V call is TRBV2, the J call TRBJ2-7, with TRBD2 matching 8 bases. Germline V gives CDR1 SNHLY, CDR2 FYNNEI. V trimming: 3 bases; J trimming: 0 bases; junction bases outside the gene matches: 4. CDR3 length equals 15 residues. In DNA, the CDR3 is TGTGCCAGCAGTGAGTCAGGGACTAGCTCCTACGAGCAGTACTTC. Its translation is CASSESGTSSYEQYF.

This chain uses TRBV14 with TRBJ2-3; 8 nucleotides match TRBD2. With V trimmed by 2 bases and J by 0 bases, 1 base remained unmatched. The CDR3 runs to 15 residues. Germline values: CDR1 SGHDN, CDR2 FVKESK. The CDR3 region is CASSQTSGSTDTQYF. In DNA, the CDR3 is TGTGCCAGCAGCCAAACTAGCGGTAGCACAGATACGCAGTATTTT.

The DNA for the CDR3 is TGCGCCAGCAGCCAAATTGAACTAGCGGGGAGCGGTGAGCAGTTCTTC. Translating it yields CASSQIELAGSGEQFF. The V call is TRBV4-1, the J call TRBJ2-1, with 10 bases aligning to TRBD2. The V segment lost 2 bases and the J segment 9 bases; nucleotides outside the gene matches: 10. This CDR3 has 16 residues. CDR1 is MGHRA, CDR2 YSYEKL, per germline.

The chain combines TRBV27 with TRBJ1-2, with 7 bases fitting TRBD1. Germline V lookup: CDR1 MNHEY, CDR2 SMNVEV (reference sequence). The CDR3 extends over 18 amino acids. V gave up 6 bases and J gave up 4 bases; unmatched junction bases: 20. Written as DNA, the CDR3 is TGTGCCAGCAGCAATCTCCTAGGGGGCGATAGCGTAGGCTATGGCTACACCTTC. This translates into CASSNLLGGDSVGYGYTF.

This chain links TRBV6-5 with TRBJ2-1; D uncertain. This CDR3 comprises 13 residues. The V gene lost 4 bases and the J gene lost 5 bases, with 9 bases spanning the gap. Germline CDR1 is MNHEY and CDR2 is SVGAGI. Here the CDR3 reads CASSLGGDNEQFF. The CDR3 DNA reads TGTGCCAGCAGTTTAGGCGGAGACAATGAGCAGTTCTTC.

CDR3 sequence (DNA): TGTGCCAGCTCCCAACTAGCGGGGGACTACAATGAGCAGTTCTTC. Its protein is CASSQLAGDYNEQFF. The genes are TRBV18 and TRBJ2-1, with 11 bases that match TRBD2. The V gene's germline CDR1 is KGHSH and CDR2 LQKENI. With 6 bases clipped from V and 3 bases from J, the junction kept 4 bases outside the gene matches. This CDR3 is 15 amino acids long.